What follows is one T cell receptor beta chain and its context. TCRdb keeps only in-frame clones here, not all; method: immunoSEQ multiplex PCR. The sample contains approximately 270,000 clones, roughly 90% of which appear only once. The data originate from a study of blood T cell repertoires in COVID-19. Study-level background: The cDNA or gDNA used as material had been derived from T cells, B-cell-depleted T cells, or PBMCs.

The clonotype comes from a man aged 45-65 years with acute or convalescent COVID-19. Sequencing was done on a sample of peripheral blood.

CDR3 coding DNA: TGTGCCAGCAGCTCGGGTCCGGGACTAGCCCACGAGCAGTACTTC. Translating it yields CASSSGPGLAHEQYF. The chain uses TRBV21-1 and TRBJ2-7; the D call of TRBD2 is as the table states it, not checked on the DNA. TRBV21-1 represents a pseudogene. The CDR3 is 15 amino acids.